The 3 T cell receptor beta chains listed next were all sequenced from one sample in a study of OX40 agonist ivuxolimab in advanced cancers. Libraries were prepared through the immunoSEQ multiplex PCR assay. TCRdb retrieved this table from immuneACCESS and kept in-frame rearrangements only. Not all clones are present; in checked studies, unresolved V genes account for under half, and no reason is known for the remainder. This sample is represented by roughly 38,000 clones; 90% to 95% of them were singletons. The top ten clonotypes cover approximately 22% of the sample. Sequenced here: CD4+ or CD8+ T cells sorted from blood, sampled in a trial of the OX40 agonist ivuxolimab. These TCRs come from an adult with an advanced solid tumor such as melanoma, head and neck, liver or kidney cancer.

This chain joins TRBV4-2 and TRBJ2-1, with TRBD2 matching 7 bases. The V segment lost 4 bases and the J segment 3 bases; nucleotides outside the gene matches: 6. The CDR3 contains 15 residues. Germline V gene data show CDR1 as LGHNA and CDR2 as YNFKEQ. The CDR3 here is CASSLTSEIYNEQFF. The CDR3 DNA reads TGTGCCAGCAGCCTCACTAGCGAAATCTACAATGAGCAGTTCTTC.

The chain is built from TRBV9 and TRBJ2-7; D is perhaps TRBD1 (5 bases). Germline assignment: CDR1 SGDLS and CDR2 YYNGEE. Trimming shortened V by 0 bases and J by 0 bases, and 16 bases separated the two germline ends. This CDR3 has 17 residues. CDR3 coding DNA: TGTGCCAGCAGCGTAGATCCCGACAGCCGATACTCCTACGAGCAGTACTTC. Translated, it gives CASSVDPDSRYSYEQYF.

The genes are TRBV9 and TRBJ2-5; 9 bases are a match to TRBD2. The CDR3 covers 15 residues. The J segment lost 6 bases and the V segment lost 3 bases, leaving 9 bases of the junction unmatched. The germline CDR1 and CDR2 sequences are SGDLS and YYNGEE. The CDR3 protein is CASSDGTSKSKTQYF. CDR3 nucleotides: TGTGCCAGCAGCGATGGGACTAGCAAGTCAAAGACCCAGTACTTC.